Below are 19 T cell receptor beta chains sequenced from a single sample in a study of PD-1 blockade in classical Hodgkin lymphoma. Produced via immunoSEQ multiplex PCR; TCRdb's table is partial and in-frame only. The sample has tens of thousands of clones, around 64% seen once. Indicated time point: cycle 4 day 1 (C4D1), after 5 to 7 weeks of nivolumab. Each of the patients experienced relapse following autologous stem cell transplantation, and their brentuximab vedotin exposure differed. The sample was peripheral blood mononuclear cells (PBMCs), taken before the fourth cycle of nivolumab. These receptors were obtained from a human donor with classical Hodgkin lymphoma.

There are a few counts of this clone. This CDR3 reads CASSPLGGLGNEQFF. CDR3 sequence (DNA): TGTGCCAGCTCCCCTCTAGGGGGGCTGGGGAATGAGCAGTTCTTC. The chain links TRBV18 to TRBJ2-1; D may be TRBD1 or TRBD2 (6 bases each). V lost 6 bases and J lost 7, with 19 bases in between. The CDR3 has 15 amino acids. Germline CDR1 KGHSH, CDR2 LQKENI.

This clone has just one count. V and J are TRBV29-1 and TRBJ2-1, with D possibly called TRBD1 or TRBD2 (5 bases each). Germline V gene lookup returns CDR1 SQVTM and CDR2 ANQGSEA. This CDR3 has 14 residues. The V and J ends lost 6 bases and 0 bases respectively, with 12 bases between them. The CDR3, as DNA: TGCAGCGTATCCGGGACGGCCTCCTACAATGAGCAGTTCTTC. It encodes CSVSGTASYNEQFF.

This chain links TRBV4-3 with TRBJ2-7, with 14 nucleotides matching TRBD2. The ends lost 0 bases at V and 6 bases at J; junction bases unmatched: 4. Germline CDR1 and CDR2: LGHNA and YSLEER. The CDR3 spans 16 residues. Here the CDR3 DNA reads TGCGCCAGCAGCCAAGATGGGACTAGCGGGGGTGGCGAGCAGTACTTC. It encodes CASSQDGTSGGGEQYF.

The V call is TRBV4-3, the J call TRBJ2-2; 8 positions match TRBD2. Germline V lookup: CDR1 LGHNA, CDR2 YSLEER. This CDR3 contains 17 residues. The J segment lost 7 bases and the V segment lost 0 bases, leaving 10 bases of the junction unmatched. The CDR3 protein is CASSQEPGTSLGGELFF. The CDR3 DNA sequence: TGCGCCAGCAGCCAAGAACCCGGGACTAGTTTGGGCGGGGAGCTGTTTTTT.

The rearrangement uses TRBV28 and TRBJ2-7; a possible D gene is TRBD1 (6 bases). The V gene's germline CDR1 is MDHEN and CDR2 SYDVKM. Trimming stripped 6 bases from V and 5 bases from J, with 20 bases between. The CDR3 is 15 amino acids. The CDR3 here is CASSLGRGQIHEQYF. The CDR3 bases are TGTGCCAGCAGCTTAGGCAGGGGCCAGATTCACGAGCAGTACTTC.

V gene TRBV5-1 combines with J gene TRBJ2-4; 10 nucleotides match TRBD1. Germline V gene sequence: CDR1 SGHRS, CDR2 YFSETQ. CDR3 length: 16 amino acids. V lost 2 bases, J lost 8 bases, and 10 bases stayed unmatched. The CDR3 DNA follows: TGCGCCAGCAGCTTTGGCCGAGGACAGGGGGAAGACATTCAGTACTTC. Residues: CASSFGRGQGEDIQYF.

The chain links TRBV28 to TRBJ2-7, with 10 bases lining up with TRBD2. Germline V CDR1 and CDR2: MDHEN, SYDVKM. The length of the CDR3 is 16 residues. Trimming removed 5 bases from V and 3 bases from J; junction bases left unmatched: 10. This chain's CDR3 is CASSRLAGPSRYEQYF. CDR3 DNA sequence: TGTGCCAGCAGTCGACTAGCGGGCCCTTCGCGCTACGAGCAGTACTTC.

The V call is TRBV7-2, the J call TRBJ2-1, with 7 bases aligning to TRBD1. Trimming took 6 bases from V and 11 from J; bases not matched to a gene: 13. Germline V lookup: CDR1 SGHTA, CDR2 FQGNSA. The CDR3 extends over 14 amino acids. CDR3 nucleotides: TGTGCCAGCAGTGTGACAAGGGGACAGATGAAGCAGTTCTTC. Its protein product is CASSVTRGQMKQFF.

The chain combines TRBV11-2 with TRBJ2-7; 10 bases fit TRBD2. The V and J ends lost 2 bases and 5 bases, in that order; junction bases with no gene match: 6. This CDR3 spans 15 amino acids. In germline, CDR1 is SGHAT, CDR2 FQNNGV. CDR3 residues: CASSLQLAGRHEQYF. As DNA, the CDR3 is TGTGCCAGCAGCTTACAACTAGCGGGAAGGCACGAGCAGTACTTC.

V is TRBV5-6 and J is TRBJ2-7, with D tentatively TRBD1 (7 bases). CDR1 and CDR2 (germline): SGHDT, YYEEEE. This CDR3 has 14 residues. Trimming stripped 0 bases from V and 7 bases from J, with 14 bases between. The chain's CDR3 is CASSLVGRGVEQYF. The CDR3 bases are TGTGCCAGCAGCTTGGTAGGCAGGGGGGTTGAGCAGTACTTC.

This chain joins TRBV6-5 and TRBJ1-1; no definite D call. Germline CDR1 and CDR2: MNHEY and SVGAGI. Between the trimmed V and J ends, which lost 5 bases and 1 base, there was a span of 14 bases. The CDR3 runs to 15 residues. The CDR3 reads CASSLLEAGNTEAFF. CDR3 DNA sequence: TGTGCCAGCAGTCTCCTTGAGGCAGGGAACACTGAAGCTTTCTTT.

The chain combines TRBV30 with TRBJ2-5; 10 positions match TRBD1. This CDR3 is built from 13 residues. Germline V gives CDR1 GTSNPN, CDR2 SVGIG (reference sequence). Unmatched junction bases numbered 5, after V lost 5 bases and J lost 5 bases. CDR3 bases: TGTGCCTGGGGGACAGGGGCACGGGAGACCCAGTACTTC. Translated: CAWGTGARETQYF.

This clone has just a few counts. CDR3 coding DNA: TGTGCCAGTAGCCGGGCGGGAGGGGGCAATGAGCAGTTCTTC. Translation: CASSRAGGGNEQFF. V usage is TRBV19 and J usage is TRBJ2-1, with 9 bases that match TRBD2. The V gene end was trimmed by 6 bases and the J gene end by 6 bases; junction bases not matched to a gene: 6. Germline V gene lookup returns CDR1 LNHDA and CDR2 SQIVND (reference sequence). The length of the CDR3 is 14 residues.

This clone has a single count. This chain links TRBV18 with TRBJ2-7; D gene unclear. The CDR3 covers 13 residues. Trimming took off 3 bases at V and 5 bases at J, with 11 bases between the two ends. Looked up from germline, CDR1 is KGHSH and CDR2 is LQKENI. This CDR3 is CASSPPERNEQYF. CDR3 nucleotide sequence: TGTGCCAGCTCACCGCCAGAAAGGAACGAGCAGTACTTC.

This clone is labeled medium-sized (0.01 to 0.1%). The genes are TRBV28 and TRBJ1-2; D call uncertain. Trimming took 7 bases from V and 7 from J, leaving 19 bases between them. This CDR3 comprises 14 residues. CDR1 is MDHEN, CDR2 SYDVKM, per germline. The CDR3 sequence is CASTPGSQVPGYTF. DNA of the CDR3: TGTGCCAGCACCCCCGGTAGTCAGGTGCCTGGCTACACCTTC.

The chain carries TRBV14 and TRBJ1-1; the D gene is possibly TRBD1 (5 bases). This CDR3 has 15 residues. The germline CDR1 and CDR2 sequences are SGHDN and FVKESK. Deletions cut 4 bases from V and 4 bases from J, with 16 bases between. CDR3 loop: CASSRGSGRITEAFF. The CDR3 DNA is TGTGCCAGCAGCCGGGGCTCGGGACGGATCACTGAAGCTTTCTTT.

Written as DNA, the CDR3 is TGTGCCAGCAGTTATCTTAGGGGGAGCTCCTACGAGCAGTACTTC. Encoded protein: CASSYLRGSSYEQYF. The chain couples TRBV6-5 to TRBJ2-7; D is possibly TRBD1 (6 bases). The CDR3 totals 15 residues. From germline, CDR1 is MNHEY and CDR2 SVGAGI. The ends were cut back, 3 bases at V and 0 bases at J, with 12 bases in the middle.

This clone appeared a few times. This chain connects TRBV6-1 to TRBJ2-5, with D tentatively TRBD1 (6 bases). The germline gives CDR1 MNHNS, CDR2 SASEGT. Trimming took off 1 base at V and 5 bases at J, with 11 bases between the two ends. The CDR3 totals 14 residues. This chain's CDR3 is CASSEGQGQETQYF. CDR3 coding DNA: TGTGCCAGCAGTGAAGGCCAGGGGCAGGAGACCCAGTACTTC.

V gene TRBV7-2 combines with J gene TRBJ1-1; D possibly corresponds to TRBD1 (5 bases). This CDR3 is 12 amino acids long. Trimming took 5 bases from V and 8 from J, leaving 12 bases between them. Germline V gives CDR1 SGHTA, CDR2 FQGNSA. Written as DNA, the CDR3 is TGTGCCAGCAGCCAGGGCATACCCGAAGCTTTCTTT. It encodes CASSQGIPEAFF.